The text below deals with one T cell receptor (beta chain). What this receptor recognizes is not known. No clone much larger than this one lies a single base away; base qualities are absent. CDR3 length: 15 amino acids, cysteine to phenylalanine. Of all the DNA, just the CDR3 is kept, 45 bases in frame from base 1. The CDR1 and CDR2 encoded by the germline V gene are SGHTA and FQGTGA. The V end gives up 2 bases and the J end 7 bases, leaving 7 bases in the junction not matched to a gene. This sample was taken from a study of T cell therapy after organ transplantation (dated by TCRdb to between 2019 and 2020). As for the study more broadly: Therapy products were autologous CMV-specific T cells expanded in vitro for about 2 weeks with a peptide pool of 30 HLA class I and II CMV epitopes. Each patient got up to 6 T cell doses, given every 2 weeks, and was then monitored for 25 to 35 weeks after finishing therapy. Of the roughly 10 patients, eight were classified as clinical responders and two as nonresponders. Patients received a median of 1.92 x 10^8 CMV-specific T cells across 2 to 6 intravenous infusions. An open-label phase I trial of autologous CMV-specific adoptive T cell therapy in solid-organ transplant recipients was the basis for the study, which was a follow-up TRBV repertoire analysis. Peripheral blood samples for the pretherapy time point were taken before T cell therapy began. Long-term post-therapy samples were obtainable from only about 80% of the 10 patients.

Per the publication, the time point label means: before start of T cell therapy. The patients had received solid-organ transplants and had drug-resistant/recurrent cytomegalovirus. Roughly 10 trial participants were chosen for repertoire analysis on the basis of the availability of post-therapy peripheral blood mononuclear cells. A BD FACSAria III was used to sort viable CD3+CD8+CD4- lymphocytes from PBMCs. The Qiagen DNeasy Kit was used to extract genomic DNA from the sorted cells. TRB CDR3 regions were amplified from genomic DNA with the immunoSEQ two-step, bias-controlled multiplex PCR assay. CDR3 libraries were sequenced on an Illumina NextSeq 500. The original methods were these. The immunoSEQ Analyzer platform was used for the initial alignment and bioinformatics, which included bias normalization against synthetic CDR3 analogs. V, D and J genes were annotated according to IMGT database definitions. VDJtools version 1.1.10 and the R package tcR version 2.2.1.11 were used with default settings for further TRBV analyses. GLIPH analysis was performed with version 1.0 using default settings. Significant clonotype frequency changes were tested by 2-sided binomial test with Benjamini-Hochberg correction (alpha = 0.01) in CDR3 sequences with at least 5 reads. This immuneACCESS table, as held by TCRdb, lists in-frame sequences with V and J called but not all clones. Of the missing ones, under half trace to an unresolved V gene in checked studies; the others have no known cause. The DNA gave D and trimming, while V, J and clone size come from that table. The sample table holds some 48,000 clones, of which about 94% were seen once. In total, the top ten clones hold 2.5% to 3.5% of the sample.

What the authors observed across the whole study: The fold change in CD8 clonality after therapy was inversely correlated with pretherapy clonality, which suggests that less biased repertoires were more open to remodeling. Before therapy, nonresponders had marked clonal expansions, and after therapy the repertoires of nonresponders changed only minimally. Post-therapy reconstitution appeared to include both transferred clonotypes and endogenous clonotypes not detected in the therapy products. Assessment of confounders such as concurrent antirejection and antiviral medications was prevented by the small cohort. Reduced sample coverage from poor CD8+ T cell yield may be reflected in the few expansions detected in nonresponders.

The V and J segments used are TRBV7-3 and TRBJ2-1; 8 nucleotides in the junction match TRBD2. The sequence came from a human patient who had received a solid organ transplant and had CMV disease. The sample in question was CD8+ T cells from blood, obtained before autologous CMV-specific T cell therapy. CDR3 reads: CASSLLGLDVNEQFF. The DNA sequence is given as TGTGCCAGCAGCTTACTGGGACTAGATGTAAATGAGCAGTTCTTC.